A single sample is the source of the 14 T cell receptor beta chains below, sequenced in a study of T cell responses to AZD1222 COVID-19 vaccine. Clones were read by immunoSEQ multiplex PCR, and TCRdb kept only the in-frame ones, dropping some. This sample carries some 150,000 clones, roughly 92% of them seen once, and the ten largest clones take 5%. The sequenced sample was peripheral blood, obtained on day 0 of AZD1222 vaccination. These receptors were collected from an adult in good health.

This CDR3 reads CARSRLAGANTGELFF. DNA of the CDR3: TGTGCCAGAAGTCGACTAGCCGGCGCGAACACCGGGGAGCTGTTTTTT. This chain links TRBV5-3 with TRBJ2-2, with TRBD2 matching 7 bases. TRBV5-3 is an ORF; its function is uncertain. The CDR3 totals 16 residues. V was clipped by 5 bases and J by 0 bases; unmatched bases: 7.

The V and J genes are TRBV5-5 and TRBJ1-2, with TRBD1 as a possible D gene (5 bases). The CDR3 contains 13 residues. The germline gives CDR1 SGHKS, CDR2 YYEKEE (reference sequence). Between the trimmed V and J ends, which lost 0 bases and 6 bases, there was a span of 9 bases. Written as DNA, the CDR3 is TGTGCCAGCAGCTTGGACAGGACGGATGGCTACACCTTC. Encoded protein: CASSLDRTDGYTF.

In nucleotides, the CDR3 is TGTGCCAGCAGCGGCGTCGATGGGCCGGGCTCTGGGGCCAACGTCCTGACTTTC. This translates into CASSGVDGPGSGANVLTF. The chain recombines TRBV9 with TRBJ2-6; D is unresolved. The CDR3 runs to 18 residues. Germline lookup yields CDR1 SGDLS and CDR2 YYNGEE. Trimming shortened V by 3 bases and J by 0 bases, and 16 bases separated the two germline ends.

The rearrangement links TRBV14 to TRBJ2-3; D not certain. The germline gives CDR1 SGHDN, CDR2 FVKESK. The germline V and J ends were trimmed by 4 bases and 6 bases, with 8 bases remaining between them. The CDR3 contains 12 residues. CDR3 sequence reads: CASSLSSDTQYF. The CDR3 DNA sequence: TGTGCCAGCAGCCTATCAAGCGATACGCAGTATTTT. Looking up the rest from reference TRBV14 and TRBJ2-3 gives the full variable domain: EAGVTQFPSHSVIEKGQTVTLRCDPISGHDNLYWYRRVMGKEIKFLLHFVKESKQDESGMPNNRFLAERTGGTYSTLKVQPAELEDSGVYFCASSLSSDTQYFGPGTRLTVL.

V is TRBV6-5 and J is TRBJ2-7; 8 bases are shared with TRBD1. The germline V gene has CDR1 MNHEY and CDR2 SVGAGI. J was trimmed by 1 base and V by 4 bases; bases with no gene match: 9. The CDR3 spans 16 residues. Written as DNA, the CDR3 is TGTGCCAGCAGTTGGAGGCAGGGGGCGGTATCCTACGAGCAGTACTTC. It is translated as CASSWRQGAVSYEQYF.

This chain links TRBV4-2 with TRBJ2-3; the match to TRBD2 covers 13 bases. V lost 1 base, J lost 2 bases, and 3 bases stayed unmatched. Germline assignment: CDR1 LGHNA and CDR2 YNFKEQ. The CDR3 runs to 17 residues. The CDR3, as DNA: TGTGCCAGCAGCCAAGCCGGGACTAGCGGGACCACAGATACGCAGTATTTT. Encoded protein: CASSQAGTSGTTDTQYF.

In this sample, this clone turned up once. The rearrangement uses TRBV18 and TRBJ2-5, with D possibly TRBD2 on 6 matching bases. The CDR3 contains 14 residues. Trimming cost V 3 bases and J 1 base, with 9 bases left between them. CDR1 is KGHSH and CDR2 is LQKENI in the germline V gene. The CDR3 bases are TGTGCCAGCTCACCGAGTAGCGGCCAAGAGACCCAGTACTTC. Protein: CASSPSSGQETQYF.

In its sample, this clone was seen once. This chain links TRBV11-2 with TRBJ1-1; D is unresolved. CDR3 length: 16 amino acids. CDR1 is SGHAT, CDR2 FQNNGV, per germline. V dropped 0 bases and J dropped 2 bases, with 13 bases sitting between them. The CDR3 loop reads CASSLDVGRVNTEAFF. CDR3 coding DNA: TGTGCCAGCAGCTTAGATGTGGGCAGAGTTAACACTGAAGCTTTCTTT.

This clone has just one count. This chain joins TRBV2 and TRBJ2-7; no firm D call. The CDR3 runs to 12 residues. Trimming removed 7 bases from V and 0 bases from J, with 7 bases in between. Germline CDR1 reads SNHLY; CDR2 reads FYNNEI. CDR3 nucleotide sequence: TGTGCCAGCAAGGCAGACTCCTACGAGCAGTACTTC. Encoded protein: CASKADSYEQYF.

On this clone: Other DNA sequences from this sample encode an identical CDR3 as well. The chain links TRBV6-5 to TRBJ2-7; no clear D gene. The CDR3 extends over 11 amino acids. The V gene's germline CDR1 is MNHEY and CDR2 SVGAGI. The V end lost 7 bases, the J end lost 0 bases, and 4 bases lay between the germline ends. CDR3 amino acids: CASKTSYEQYF. The CDR3 DNA is TGTGCCAGCAAAACCTCCTACGAGCAGTACTTC.

This clone was recorded only once. The rearrangement uses TRBV5-1 and TRBJ2-6; no reliable D call. CDR1 and CDR2 (germline): SGHRS, YFSETQ. V lost 0 bases and J lost 2, with 3 bases in between. This CDR3 spans 14 amino acids. CDR3 nucleotide sequence: TGCGCCAGCAGCTTGGGAACTGGGGCCAACGTCCTGACTTTC. This codes for CASSLGTGANVLTF.

The chain links TRBV7-2 to TRBJ2-1; possibly TRBD1 or TRBD2 for D (5 bases each). CDR3 length equals 15 residues. V was trimmed by 1 base and J by 7 bases, leaving 14 bases between them. The V gene's germline CDR1 is SGHTA and CDR2 FQGNSA. As DNA, the CDR3 is TGTGCCAGCAGCTTAGGAGGGGCAGAGAAGAATGAGCAGTTCTTC. This gives the protein CASSLGGAEKNEQFF.

The rearrangement uses TRBV19 and TRBJ1-2, with D hard to call. The germline V and J ends were trimmed by 6 bases and 6 bases, with 26 bases remaining between them. The V gene's germline CDR1 is LNHDA and CDR2 SQIVND (reference sequence). This CDR3 comprises 17 residues. The CDR3 bases are TGTGCCAGTAGCTGGCCGTCCGGAGAGGCTCCAAACGATGGCTACACCTTC. Translation: CASSWPSGEAPNDGYTF.

The rearrangement joins TRBV27 to TRBJ1-2; 9 bases line up with TRBD1. The CDR3 is 20 residues long. In germline, CDR1 is MNHEY, CDR2 SMNVEV (reference sequence). J lost 3 bases, V lost 5 bases, and 22 bases had no gene match. CDR3 nucleotide sequence: TGTGCCAGCAGTCACTGGGGGATTACAGGGGGCCGGTTTGTCGACTATGGCTACACCTTC. It is translated as CASSHWGITGGRFVDYGYTF.